This TCR beta chain was obtained from a study of OX40 agonist ivuxolimab in advanced cancers. Study in general: Treatment of patients was with ivuxolimab, an agonistic anti-OX40 (CD134) antibody. Three patients showed partial responses: one hepatocellular carcinoma and two cutaneous melanoma cases.

The length of the CDR3 is 13 residues. The V gene's germline CDR1 is ENHRY and CDR2 SYGVKD. V lost 6 bases to trimming and J lost 8 bases; unmatched junction nucleotides: 3. The data were produced by immunoSEQ multiplex PCR, yet TCRdb's version contains in-frame clones alone and is incomplete. The table shows 68,000 or so clones, with 80% to 85% occurring only once. The chain is built from TRBV10-3 and TRBJ1-4, with 10 bases lining up with TRBD1. The receptor was derived from an adult with an advanced solid tumor such as melanoma, head and neck, liver or kidney cancer. The material was CD4+ or CD8+ T cells sorted from blood, obtained in a trial of the OX40 agonist ivuxolimab. The CDR3 sequence is CAIRGQGQEKLFF. The DNA for the CDR3 is TGTGCCATCAGGGGACAGGGGCAGGAAAAACTGTTTTTT.